Listed below are T cell receptor beta chains from one sample, sequenced in a study of T cells in Graves' hyperthyroidism and ophthalmopathy. Each CDR3 protein gets one entry after TCRdb re-called the multiplex PCR reads with MiXCR. The sample has roughly 400,000 distinct CDR3 sequences; more than 13% are singletons. Sequences were obtained from blood. The receptors stem from a man aged 45 to 65 with Graves' ophthalmopathy. Each CDR3 is given with its conserved first and last residue. Each record gives: V gene, D gene, clone size, J gene, CDR3 protein, CDR3 DNA. D genes are given only for firm matches. Part of the rows lack a size; the others show once, few, many or a class for expanded clones.

TRBV7-6	NA	many	TRBJ2-3	CASSLTGSGDSTDTQYF	TGTGCCAGCAGCTTAACGGGATCGGGGGACAGCACAGATACGCAGTATTTT
TRBV9	NA	NA	TRBJ2-3	CASSVDTDTQYF	TGTGCCAGCAGCGTGGACACAGATACGCAGTATTTT
TRBV20-1	NA	many	TRBJ2-5	CSARKGAGQETQYF	TGCAGTGCTAGAAAAGGGGCCGGACAAGAGACCCAGTACTTC
TRBV29-1	NA	NA	TRBJ2-7	CSAGEGAYEQYF	TGCAGCGCAGGGGAGGGTGCCTACGAGCAGTACTTC
TRBV7-2	TRBD1	NA	TRBJ2-7	CASTFGQGAYEQYF	TGTGCCAGCACCTTCGGGCAGGGGGCATACGAGCAGTACTTC
TRBV11-2	NA	many	TRBJ1-3	CASSPSYVNTIYF	TGTGCCAGCAGCCCGTCGTACGTGAACACCATATATTTT
TRBV10-3	TRBD1	many	TRBJ2-1	CATGTGVDNEQFF	TGTGCCACCGGGACAGGGGTAGACAATGAGCAGTTCTTC
TRBV12-3/TRBV12-4	NA	NA	TRBJ2-7	CASTPGQGWHEQYF	TGTGCCAGCACTCCAGGGCAGGGTTGGCACGAGCAGTACTTC
TRBV12-3/TRBV12-4	NA	many	TRBJ1-2	CASSPTTTYGYTF	TGTGCCAGCAGTCCGACAACTACCTATGGCTACACCTTC
TRBV7-2	TRBD1	few	TRBJ2-2	CASSSITGVAGELFF	TGTGCCAGCAGCTCGATAACAGGGGTAGCCGGGGAGCTGTTTTTT
TRBV6-5	NA	many	TRBJ1-1	CASSYAPGGEAFF	TGTGCCAGCAGTTACGCCCCGGGAGGTGAAGCTTTCTTT
TRBV7-8	NA	NA	TRBJ2-2	CASSLVAAILSGELFF	TGTGCCAGCAGCTTAGTTGCGGCAATTCTCAGCGGGGAGCTGTTTTTT
TRBV13	NA	many	TRBJ2-3	CASSREGGPADTQYF	TGTGCCAGCAGCCGCGAGGGAGGTCCGGCAGATACGCAGTATTTT
TRBV29-1	NA	many	TRBJ1-1	CSVQSGGGTEAFF	TGCAGCGTCCAAAGCGGGGGAGGCACTGAAGCTTTCTTT
TRBV7-3	NA	few	TRBJ2-1	CASSLRSSGIFLNEQFF	TGTGCCAGCAGCTTAAGGTCTAGTGGCATATTCCTCAATGAGCAGTTCTTC
TRBV7-8	NA	few	TRBJ1-5	CASSLEVGWGNQPQHF	TGTGCCAGCAGCTTAGAAGTAGGCTGGGGCAATCAGCCCCAGCATTTT
TRBV12-3/TRBV12-4	TRBD1	NA	TRBJ1-5	CASSLDRSNQPQHF	TGTGCCAGCAGCCTGGACAGGAGCAATCAGCCCCAGCATTTT
TRBV20-1	NA	few	TRBJ2-7	CSVSQDRNYEQYF	TGCAGTGTATCCCAGGACAGAAACTACGAGCAGTACTTC
TRBV12-3/TRBV12-4	TRBD2	many	TRBJ2-1	CASTPAGASNEQFF	TGTGCCAGCACCCCAGCGGGGGCGAGCAATGAGCAGTTCTTC
TRBV20-1	NA	NA	TRBJ2-2	CSARAPGTTTGELFF	TGCAGTGCTAGAGCTCCCGGGACCACCACCGGGGAGCTGTTTTTT
TRBV2	TRBD2	NA	TRBJ2-7	CASTRGGVAYEQYF	TGTGCCAGCACCCGGGGGGGGGTTGCCTACGAGCAGTACTTC
TRBV5-1	NA	NA	TRBJ2-5	CASSVQGPTETQYF	TGCGCCAGCAGCGTGCAGGGACCCACAGAGACCCAGTACTTC
TRBV19	NA	NA	TRBJ1-4	CASSMGETKTTNEKLFF	TGTGCCAGTAGTATGGGCGAAACCAAAACAACTAATGAAAAACTGTTTTTT
TRBV10-3	NA	many	TRBJ2-5	CAISTGQQETQYF	TGTGCCATCAGCACAGGGCAGCAGGAGACCCAGTACTTC
TRBV6-1	NA	many	TRBJ2-1	CASTRPGLYGDEQFF	TGTGCCAGCACCCGACCGGGACTTTACGGGGATGAGCAGTTCTTC
TRBV28	TRBD1	NA	TRBJ1-2	CASSFPRQGAKGYTF	TGTGCCAGCAGTTTCCCCCGACAGGGGGCCAAGGGCTACACCTTC
TRBV30	TRBD2	many	TRBJ2-7	CAWSPGGVSYEQYF	TGTGCCTGGAGTCCCGGGGGGGTATCCTACGAGCAGTACTTC
TRBV29-1	NA	few	TRBJ2-6	CSVVEGGHGSVLTF	TGCAGCGTTGTCGAGGGTGGACACGGCAGCGTCCTGACTTTC
TRBV19	TRBD2	NA	TRBJ2-3	CASRRASGRGTDTQYF	TGTGCCAGTAGGCGAGCTAGCGGGAGAGGGACAGATACGCAGTATTTT
TRBV20-1	NA	many	TRBJ2-1	CSAQSRVNEQFF	TGCAGTGCGCAATCCAGGGTCAATGAGCAGTTCTTC
TRBV20-1	TRBD1	many	TRBJ2-7	CSASPWDRWYEQYF	TGCAGTGCTAGTCCCTGGGACAGATGGTACGAGCAGTACTTC
TRBV20-1	NA	NA	TRBJ2-3	CSVPPVTTDTQYF	TGCAGTGTCCCCCCAGTGACCACAGATACGCAGTATTTT
TRBV20-1	TRBD2	many	TRBJ2-1	CSARELTSGYNEQFF	TGCAGTGCTAGAGAGCTGACTAGCGGTTACAATGAGCAGTTCTTC
TRBV4-2	NA	NA	TRBJ1-4	CASSRGEEVEKLFF	TGTGCCAGCAGCCGAGGTGAGGAAGTGGAAAAACTGTTTTTT
TRBV6-5	NA	NA	TRBJ1-3	CASSYSSQGGLSGNTIYF	TGTGCCAGCAGTTACTCGAGTCAGGGCGGACTCTCTGGAAACACCATATATTTT
TRBV20-1	TRBD2	NA	TRBJ2-3	CSARGSGRARTDTQYF	TGCAGTGCTAGAGGGTCCGGGAGGGCCCGCACAGATACGCAGTATTTT
TRBV20-1	TRBD2	NA	TRBJ2-5	CSARDNPLAGQETQYF	TGCAGTGCTAGAGACAACCCCCTAGCGGGACAAGAGACCCAGTACTTC
TRBV4-2	NA	few	TRBJ1-2	CASRRDGGTYGYTF	TGTGCCAGCAGAAGGGACGGCGGTACCTATGGCTACACCTTC
TRBV2	TRBD1	many	TRBJ1-4	CASTKTGTEKLFF	TGTGCCAGCACCAAGACAGGGACTGAAAAACTGTTTTTT
TRBV28	NA	many	TRBJ1-1	CASRTHRMGTTEAFF	TGTGCCAGCAGAACGCACAGGATGGGAACGACTGAAGCTTTCTTT
TRBV27	TRBD2	few	TRBJ2-5	CASSSPASGREQETQYF	TGTGCCAGCAGTTCCCCCGCGTCTGGGAGGGAACAAGAGACCCAGTACTTC
TRBV11-2	TRBD2	many	TRBJ2-1	CASSLFGREGLDEQFF	TGTGCCAGCAGCTTATTCGGGCGGGAGGGGTTAGATGAGCAGTTCTTC
TRBV3-1	NA	many	TRBJ2-2	CASSQGPGTQRGGELFF	TGTGCCAGCAGCCAAGGACCTGGGACTCAACGAGGCGGGGAGCTGTTTTTT